These 3 T cell receptor beta chains were sequenced from one sample in a study of beta chain features in type 1 diabetes. The sequenced template was cDNA made from the entire isolated RNA. Profiled with immunoSEQ multiplex PCR; TCRdb holds only in-frame clones, not every one. Of some 99,000 clones in the sample, 30% to 50% were seen once. Sequenced input: stem cell memory CD4+ T cells from blood. The source of these receptors is a young woman in good health.

The chain carries TRBV28 and TRBJ2-7, with D possibly TRBD2 on 5 matching bases. The germline gives CDR1 MDHEN, CDR2 SYDVKM. This CDR3 is built from 13 residues. V was pared by 8 bases and J by 0 bases, with 11 bases between. CDR3 sequence: CASGTGNSYEQYF. CDR3 DNA sequence: TGTGCCAGCGGCACCGGGAACTCCTACGAGCAGTACTTC.

CDR3 sequence: CASSYTLTGLGPQHF. CDR3 nucleotide sequence: TGTGCCAGCAGCTACACCCTGACAGGTTTGGGGCCCCAGCATTTT. The chain carries TRBV7-2 and TRBJ1-5; tentative D call: TRBD1 (6 bases). Deletions cut 4 bases from V and 9 bases from J, with 19 bases between. From germline, CDR1 is SGHTA and CDR2 FQGNSA. The CDR3 runs to 15 residues.

This clone has more than one count but fewer than ten. The chain carries TRBV6-1 and TRBJ1-4; D remains unclear. Per germline, CDR1 MNHNS and CDR2 SASEGT. Trimming pared 4 bases from V and 3 bases from J, leaving 15 bases between. The CDR3 spans 16 residues. CDR3 nucleotides: TGTGCCAGCAGTGTCCAACGCGGGCCTCCTAATGAAAAACTGTTTTTT. Amino acid sequence: CASSVQRGPPNEKLFF.